Here is one TCR beta chain with its context. The data stem from a study of shared clonotypes between healthy human individuals. Study information: CD4 naive and memory got three plates each, CD8 naive two, CD8 memory one.

For sorted subsets, approximately 0.2 ug DNA per replicate equaled about 30,000 T cell genomes. Clones were read by immunoSEQ multiplex PCR, and TCRdb kept only the in-frame ones, dropping some. There are over 400,000 clones in the sample; more than 95% occur only once, and approximately 0.06% lies in the top ten. Trimming cost V 0 bases and J 1 base, with 9 bases left between them. This CDR3 has 15 residues. Germline values: CDR1 SGHRS, CDR2 YFSETQ. The specimen sequenced was naive CD4+ T cells sorted from blood. Subset defined: CD45RA+ positively selected. The origin of this receptor is a woman aged 25 to 39 in good health. The rearrangement joins TRBV5-1 to TRBJ2-3; maybe TRBD2 (5 bases). The CDR3 DNA reads TGCGCCAGCAGCTTGGAGGTGGGAGGCACAGATACGCAGTATTTT. Translated: CASSLEVGGTDTQYF. The whole variable domain, remainder taken from reference TRBV5-1 and TRBJ2-3, is KAGVTQTPRYLIKTRGQQVTLSCSPISGHRSVSWYQQTPGQGLQFLFEYFSETQRNKGNFPGRFSGRQFSNSRSEMNVSTLELGDSALYLCASSLEVGGTDTQYFGPGTRLTVL.